The rows below give T cell receptor beta chains drawn from one sample of a study of blood T cell repertoires in COVID-19. Generated by immunoSEQ multiplex PCR, the TCRdb table keeps only in-frame clones and is missing some. Of under 60,000 clones listed, 75% to 90% are singletons. Material for sequencing was peripheral blood. These receptors were taken from a human donor with acute or convalescent COVID-19. The donor label of this sample is uncertain. The CDR3 runs from the conserved cysteine through the conserved F or W. Clone size, where shown, is once, few, many, or a class for clones that have expanded.

clone_size j_call v_call cdr3_aa
NA TRBJ1-3 TRBV27 CASRQNRVGGNTIYF
NA TRBJ1-1 TRBV30 CAWSAGDLGNTEAFF
few TRBJ2-1 TRBV3-1/TRBV3-2 CASSHSSGGANEQFF
once TRBJ1-5 TRBV19 CASSIEPQGRQPQHF
NA TRBJ2-3 TRBV9 CASSVHAGHPADTQYF
NA TRBJ2-2 TRBV10-3 CAVHRMNTGELFF
NA TRBJ1-5 TRBV7-9 CASSLGEGGQPQHF
NA TRBJ2-1 TRBV19 CASSPGTPYNEQFF
NA TRBJ2-3 TRBV30 CAWNRDTDTQYF
once TRBJ1-3 TRBV19 CASSMSKGGRSGNTIYF
NA TRBJ1-4 TRBV10-3 CAVGSEKLFF
NA TRBJ2-3 TRBV7-2 CASRWGLAGDTQYF
once TRBJ1-1 TRBV9 CASSVGQGTEAFF
few TRBJ2-2 TRBV30 CAWDRGRATGELFF
NA TRBJ2-1 TRBV2 CASSVGLAGVNEQFF
NA TRBJ2-5 TRBV24-1 CATGSGGVIETQYF
NA TRBJ2-3 TRBV28 CASSTRREGADTQYF
NA TRBJ2-2 TRBV11-3 CASSLGQANTGELFF
once TRBJ2-3 TRBV7-9 CASSRRSDTDTQYF
NA TRBJ2-2 TRBV9 CASSPGTGFDTGELFF
NA TRBJ2-5 TRBV10-2 CATRGTADQETQYF
once TRBJ1-4 TRBV7-2 CASSSGGVTKLFF
NA TRBJ1-5 TRBV6-1 CASSEDWGGASGNQPQHF
NA TRBJ1-5 TRBV5-1 CASSISGGGQPQHF
NA TRBJ2-1 TRBV11-2 CASSPDSYNEQFF
NA TRBJ2-7 TRBV6-5 CASRGSGTSYEQYF
NA TRBJ1-3 TRBV6-5 CASSSTGNGNTIYF